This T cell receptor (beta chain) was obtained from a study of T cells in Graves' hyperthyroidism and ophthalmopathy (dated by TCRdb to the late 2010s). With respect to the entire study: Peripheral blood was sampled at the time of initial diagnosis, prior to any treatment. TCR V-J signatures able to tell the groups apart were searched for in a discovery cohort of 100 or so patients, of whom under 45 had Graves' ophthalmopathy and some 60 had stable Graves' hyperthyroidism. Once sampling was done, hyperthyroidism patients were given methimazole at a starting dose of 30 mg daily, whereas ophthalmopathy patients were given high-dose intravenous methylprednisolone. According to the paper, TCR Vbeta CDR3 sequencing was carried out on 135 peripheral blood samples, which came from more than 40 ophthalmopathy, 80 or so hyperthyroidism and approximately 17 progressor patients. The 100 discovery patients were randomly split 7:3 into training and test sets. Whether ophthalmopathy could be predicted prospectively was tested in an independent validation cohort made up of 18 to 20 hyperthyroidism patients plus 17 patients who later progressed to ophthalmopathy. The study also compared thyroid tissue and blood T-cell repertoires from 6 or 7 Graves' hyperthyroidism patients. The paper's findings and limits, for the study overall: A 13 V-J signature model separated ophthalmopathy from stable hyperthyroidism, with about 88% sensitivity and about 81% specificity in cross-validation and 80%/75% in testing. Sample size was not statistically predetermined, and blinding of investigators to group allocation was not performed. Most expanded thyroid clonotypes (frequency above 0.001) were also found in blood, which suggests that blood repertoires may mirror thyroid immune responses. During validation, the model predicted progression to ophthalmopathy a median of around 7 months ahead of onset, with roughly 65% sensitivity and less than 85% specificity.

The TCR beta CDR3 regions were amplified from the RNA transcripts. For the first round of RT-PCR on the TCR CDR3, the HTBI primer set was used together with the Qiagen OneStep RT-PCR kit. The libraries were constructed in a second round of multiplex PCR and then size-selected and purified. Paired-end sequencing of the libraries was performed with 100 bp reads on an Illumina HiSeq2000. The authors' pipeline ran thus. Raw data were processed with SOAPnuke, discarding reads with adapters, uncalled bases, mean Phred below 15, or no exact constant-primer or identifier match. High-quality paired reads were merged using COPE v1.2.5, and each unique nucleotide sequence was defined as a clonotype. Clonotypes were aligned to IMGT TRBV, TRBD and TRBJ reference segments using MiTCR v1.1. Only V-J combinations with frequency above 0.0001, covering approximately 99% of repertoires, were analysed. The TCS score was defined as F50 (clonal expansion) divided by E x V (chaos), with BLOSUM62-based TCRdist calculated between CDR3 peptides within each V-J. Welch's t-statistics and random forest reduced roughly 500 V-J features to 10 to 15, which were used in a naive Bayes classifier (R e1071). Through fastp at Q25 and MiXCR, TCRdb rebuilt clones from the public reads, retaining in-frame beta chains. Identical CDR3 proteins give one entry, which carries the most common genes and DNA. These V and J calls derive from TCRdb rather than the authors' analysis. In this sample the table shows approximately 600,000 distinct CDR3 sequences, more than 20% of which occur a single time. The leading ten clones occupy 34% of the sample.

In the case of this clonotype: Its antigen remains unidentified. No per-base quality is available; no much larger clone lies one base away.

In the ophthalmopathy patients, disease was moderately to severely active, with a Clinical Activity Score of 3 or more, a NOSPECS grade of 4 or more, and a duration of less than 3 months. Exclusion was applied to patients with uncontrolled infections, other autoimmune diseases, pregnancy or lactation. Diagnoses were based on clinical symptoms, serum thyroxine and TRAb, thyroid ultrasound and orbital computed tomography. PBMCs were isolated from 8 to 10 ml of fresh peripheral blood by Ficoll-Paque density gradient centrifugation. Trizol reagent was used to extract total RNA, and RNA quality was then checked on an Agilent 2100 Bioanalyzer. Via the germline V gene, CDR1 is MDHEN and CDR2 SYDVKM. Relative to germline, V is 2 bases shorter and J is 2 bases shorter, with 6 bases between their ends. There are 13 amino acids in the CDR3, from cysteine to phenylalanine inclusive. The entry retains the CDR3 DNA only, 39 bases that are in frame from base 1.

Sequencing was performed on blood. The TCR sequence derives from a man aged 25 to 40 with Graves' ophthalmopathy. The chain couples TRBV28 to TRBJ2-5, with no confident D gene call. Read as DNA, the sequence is TGTGCCAGCAGTTTAACAGAACAAGAGACCCAGTACTTC. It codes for CASSLTEQETQYF.